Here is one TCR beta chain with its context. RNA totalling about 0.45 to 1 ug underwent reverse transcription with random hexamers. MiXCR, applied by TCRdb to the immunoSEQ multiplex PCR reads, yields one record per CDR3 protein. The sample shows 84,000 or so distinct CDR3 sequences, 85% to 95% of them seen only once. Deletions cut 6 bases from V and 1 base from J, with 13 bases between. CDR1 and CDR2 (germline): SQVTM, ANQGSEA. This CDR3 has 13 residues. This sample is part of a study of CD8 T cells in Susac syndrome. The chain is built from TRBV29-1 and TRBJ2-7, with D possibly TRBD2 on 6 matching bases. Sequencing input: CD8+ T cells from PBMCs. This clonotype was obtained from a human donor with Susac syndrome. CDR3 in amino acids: CSVVKEGSYEQYF. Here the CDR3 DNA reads TGCAGCGTCGTTAAGGAGGGGTCCTACGAGCAGTACTTC.